This is a list of T cell receptor beta chains from one sample in a study of post-analysis software for immune sequencing data. TCRdb called the PCR reads again in MiXCR, with one record for every CDR3 protein. Counted here are about 760,000 distinct CDR3 sequences, less than 35% occurring once; the ten biggest clones make up around 0.56%. Sequencing was done on a sample of blood. Source of these receptors: a girl aged 5-17 years with multiple sclerosis. CDR3s include the opening cysteine and the closing phenylalanine or tryptophan. D genes are given only for firm matches. For some rows the clone size is stated as once, few or many, or as a class when expanded; others skip it.

>TRBJ1-1|NA|NA|TRBV29-1
CSVEDGREGTEAFF
>TRBJ2-4|few|NA|TRBV27
CASSLGDLTKNIQYF
>TRBJ1-5|few|NA|TRBV6-1
CASSELWGGEQPQHF
>TRBJ2-7|NA|NA|TRBV4-3
CASSHGGGRMWEQYF
>TRBJ2-7|once|NA|TRBV28
CASSETQVRVRREQYF
>TRBJ2-1|few|NA|TRBV11-3
CASSLDWVGAEQFF
>TRBJ1-4|few|NA|TRBV5-5
CASSESRVLNEKLFF
>TRBJ1-1|once|NA|TRBV12-3/TRBV12-4
CASSFGGRTAFF
>TRBJ1-3|NA|NA|TRBV7-2
CASSLLWGGEENTIYF
>TRBJ2-1|NA|NA|TRBV14
CASSQPRYRYNEQFF
>TRBJ2-3|few|NA|TRBV20-1
CSVRGTDTQYF
>TRBJ2-6|few|TRBD1|TRBV19
CASSSAGGNGANVLTF
>TRBJ1-2|few|NA|TRBV6-5
CASSYGGGNGYTF
>TRBJ2-1|few|NA|TRBV7-9
CASSLGGGTMGDEQFF
>TRBJ2-7|few|NA|TRBV10-3
CAISDRASYEQYF
>TRBJ1-6|few|NA|TRBV20-1
CSARFDFNSPLHF
>TRBJ2-2|NA|NA|TRBV27
CASRPMGRRNTGELFF
>TRBJ1-1|few|NA|TRBV5-1
CASSLDSYTEAFF
>TRBJ2-1|NA|TRBD2|TRBV4-3
CASSQDNPSGSRNEQVF
>TRBJ2-2|NA|TRBD2|TRBV29-1
CSVDSGGLGTQTGELFF
>TRBJ2-3|NA|NA|TRBV4-1
CASSQYNGVLDTQYF
>TRBJ2-1|NA|NA|TRBV4-3
CASSQGGGAFPNNEQFF
>TRBJ2-1|few|TRBD2|TRBV9
CASSTPGLAVPSSYNEQFF
>TRBJ2-3|NA|TRBD2|TRBV4-1
CASSLLAGRKPDTQYF
>TRBJ1-5|NA|NA|TRBV12-3/TRBV12-4
CASSFHRPQGGQPQHF
>TRBJ2-3|few|NA|TRBV14
CASSPVSFRDTQYF
>TRBJ2-5|few|NA|TRBV20-1
CSAKRDFGGETQYF
>TRBJ2-3|NA|NA|TRBV20-1
CSARVRTGEGPDTQYF
>TRBJ2-1|few|NA|TRBV5-1
CASSPDRWDYNEQFF
>TRBJ1-4|NA|NA|TRBV7-2
CASSPTRVGEKLFF
>TRBJ2-6|NA|NA|TRBV20-1
CSAGRGGTGANVLTF
>TRBJ2-7|NA|TRBD2|TRBV27
CASSLRASGSSYEQYF